A selection of T cell receptor beta chains follows, all from one sample in a study of cytomegalovirus exposure and HLA in healthy donors. The method was immunoSEQ multiplex PCR; TCRdb's version includes in-frame clones alone and lacks a portion of them. The profile covers 100,000 to 150,000 clones, with about 83% appearing a single time and about 5% taken by the ten largest. The sample consisted of PBMCs. Receptors originate from a woman younger than 45 in good health and CMV-seronegative. Each CDR3 is given without its conserved first and last residue.

V gene,J gene,CDR3 protein
TRBV7-9,TRBJ2-4,ASSLAAGKKAKNIQY
TRBV4-1,TRBJ1-2,ASSQDGQGLYGYT
TRBV15,TRBJ2-1,ATSRDLAGYNEQF
TRBV7-9,TRBJ2-7,ASSLSTGSSYEQY
TRBV2,TRBJ2-4,ASRAGVGVKNIQY
TRBV27,TRBJ2-7,ASSLSAGTYEQY
TRBV11-2,TRBJ2-1,ASGGAGAHSYNEQF
TRBV9,TRBJ2-1,ASSFSGAPYNEQF
TRBV7-2,TRBJ2-2,ASSLTREAGELF
TRBV25-1,TRBJ2-3,ASSDVTDTQY
TRBV27,TRBJ1-5,ASSLSGQGGNQPQH
TRBV29-1,TRBJ2-1,SAAGPGGYNEQF
TRBV7-9,TRBJ1-3,ASSLGDFTGNTIY
TRBV6-5,TRBJ1-1,ASSRQGADTEAF
TRBV19,TRBJ1-5,ASTPGQGGFQPQH
TRBV7-9,TRBJ2-1,ASSPPEGAYNEQF
TRBV21-1,TRBJ1-4,ASSKGGSLRASSEKLF